This is a list of T cell receptor beta chains from one sample in a study of glioma-infiltrating T cells after dendritic cell vaccination. Generated by immunoSEQ multiplex PCR, the TCRdb table keeps only in-frame clones and is missing some. The sample has around 62,000 clones; around 86% are singletons. The material was blood, obtained before dendritic cell vaccination. These receptors originate from a human donor with glioblastoma. Both conserved end residues are part of each CDR3.

V gene	J gene	CDR3 protein
TRBV7-6	TRBJ1-4	CASSLLRQGSVVGEKLFF
TRBV21-1	TRBJ2-3	CASSKDSGGTDSAQMQGDTQYF
TRBV5-4	TRBJ2-1	CASSLAGANGLF
TRBV7-2	TRBJ1-1	CASKQGSGGTEAFF
TRBV27	TRBJ2-1	CASSLYGGGYNEQFF
TRBV4-2	TRBJ2-1	CASSQDGQVVNEQFF
TRBV5-6	TRBJ1-6	CASSLSRGTGINSPLHF
TRBV9	TRBJ2-3	CASSLQGLDTQYF
TRBV4-1	TRBJ2-1	CASQNTGGANTAEQFF
TRBV5-1	TRBJ1-1	CASSLPPLYTEAFF
TRBV5-4	TRBJ1-2	CASSPDTLYGYTF
TRBV19	TRBJ1-2	CASSILVTITGSYTF
TRBV4-2	TRBJ2-7	CASSSRTGDYEQYF
TRBV7-2	TRBJ2-2	CASSLASGRANGELFF
TRBV6-1	TRBJ1-6	CASSRSGTVNSPLHF
TRBV10-3	TRBJ1-3	CAIRPQLLDTIYF
TRBV5-4	TRBJ2-7	CASSLDRSYEQYF
TRBV5-1	TRBJ2-4	CASSLGGTSGIQYF
TRBV5-1	TRBJ2-5	CASSKTGEVYQETQYF
TRBV12-5	TRBJ2-7	CASGLSRTSSYEQYF
TRBV2	TRBJ2-7	CASSEQGGSYEQYF
TRBV21-1	TRBJ1-5	CASSLLTWTLYQPQHF
TRBV11-2	TRBJ1-1	CASSGRQGPEAFF
TRBV7-2	TRBJ2-4	CASSLGQGVAKNIQYF
TRBV19	TRBJ2-1	CASSMGGGPYNEQFF
TRBV2	TRBJ2-7	CASSEALQTGLVYEQYF
TRBV28	TRBJ1-1	CASSDRRNTEAFF
TRBV7-8	TRBJ2-1	CASSSDIAGGLNEQFF
TRBV18	TRBJ1-6	CASSADSYNSPLHF
TRBV5-6	TRBJ1-5	CASSRTPGYQPQHF
TRBV18	TRBJ1-2	CASSPPGDYGYTF
TRBV12-5	TRBJ2-1	CASGLSRDRVSGGYNEQFF
TRBV30	TRBJ1-1	CASSAGWNTEAFF
TRBV7-2	TRBJ1-2	CASSATGGGYTF
TRBV19	TRBJ1-1	CASSIGGGSGPEAFF
TRBV6-6	TRBJ1-4	CASTYGQGREKLFF
TRBV30	TRBJ2-1	CAWGQGGNEQFF
TRBV6-1	TRBJ1-5	CASSSGGNQPQHF
TRBV2	TRBJ2-1	CASSISGGAYNEQFF
TRBV18	TRBJ1-1	CASSPGGDTEAFF
TRBV2	TRBJ1-2	CASSALTGEYGYTF
TRBV2	TRBJ2-1	CASRPLGQGLPFF
TRBV27	TRBJ1-6	CASSLSHRNNSPLHF
TRBV21-1	TRBJ1-6	CASSIPDRYNSPLHF
TRBV7-9	TRBJ2-1	CASSLDRYNEQFF
TRBV5-8	TRBJ2-5	CASSLDRRGETQYF
TRBV2	TRBJ2-5	CASTWAEGQTQYF
TRBV5-4	TRBJ2-7	CASSLVGLPEQYF